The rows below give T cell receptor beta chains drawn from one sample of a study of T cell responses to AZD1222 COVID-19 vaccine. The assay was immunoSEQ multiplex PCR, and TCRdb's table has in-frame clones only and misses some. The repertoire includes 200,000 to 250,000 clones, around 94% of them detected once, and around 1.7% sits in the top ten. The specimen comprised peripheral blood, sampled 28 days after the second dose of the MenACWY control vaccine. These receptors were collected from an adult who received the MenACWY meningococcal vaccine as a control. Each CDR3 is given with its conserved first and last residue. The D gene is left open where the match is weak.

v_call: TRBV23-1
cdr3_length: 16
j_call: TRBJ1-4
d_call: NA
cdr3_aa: CASGKRGEATNEKLFF
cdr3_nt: TGCGCCAGCGGCAAAAGGGGGGAGGCAACTAATGAAAAACTGTTTTTT

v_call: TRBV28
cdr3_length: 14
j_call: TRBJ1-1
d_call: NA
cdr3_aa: CASRYGTIDTEAFF
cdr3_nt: TGTGCCAGCAGGTACGGGACAATCGACACTGAAGCTTTCTTT

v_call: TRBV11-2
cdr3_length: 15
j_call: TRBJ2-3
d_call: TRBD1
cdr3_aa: CASSPETGGTDTQYF
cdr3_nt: TGTGCCAGCAGCCCAGAGACAGGGGGCACAGATACGCAGTATTTT

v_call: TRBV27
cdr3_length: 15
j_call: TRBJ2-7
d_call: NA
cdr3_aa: CASSLGRNPLYEQYF
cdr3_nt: TGTGCCAGCAGTTTAGGGAGGAACCCCTTGTACGAGCAGTACTTC

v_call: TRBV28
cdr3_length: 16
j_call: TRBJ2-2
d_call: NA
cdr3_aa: CASSLLSSTNTGELFF
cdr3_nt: TGTGCCAGCAGTTTACTCTCCAGTACGAACACCGGGGAGCTGTTTTTT

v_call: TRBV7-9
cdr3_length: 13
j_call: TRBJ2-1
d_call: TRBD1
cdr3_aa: CASGDSFRNEQFF
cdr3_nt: TGTGCCAGCGGGGACAGCTTCCGAAATGAGCAGTTCTTC

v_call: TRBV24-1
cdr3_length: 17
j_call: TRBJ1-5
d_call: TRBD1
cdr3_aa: CATSDSHRDRGGQPQHF
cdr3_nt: TGTGCCACCAGTGACTCACACCGGGACAGGGGTGGTCAGCCCCAGCATTTT

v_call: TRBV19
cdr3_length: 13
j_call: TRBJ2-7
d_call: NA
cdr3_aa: CASSWDTTYEQYF
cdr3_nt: TGTGCCAGTAGCTGGGACACTACCTACGAGCAGTACTTC

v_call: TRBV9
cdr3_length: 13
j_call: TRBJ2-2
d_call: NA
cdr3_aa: CASSVGGAGELFF
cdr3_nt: TGTGCCAGCAGCGTAGGAGGGGCCGGGGAGCTGTTTTTT

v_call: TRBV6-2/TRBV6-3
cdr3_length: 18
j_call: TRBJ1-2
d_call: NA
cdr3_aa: CASSYPSGLVGRNYGYTF
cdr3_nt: TGTGCCAGCAGTTACCCCTCGGGATTGGTTGGCAGAAACTATGGCTACACCTTC

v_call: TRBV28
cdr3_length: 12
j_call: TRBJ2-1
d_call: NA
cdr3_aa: CASRVLDNEQFF
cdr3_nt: TGTGCCAGCAGGGTCCTGGACAATGAGCAGTTCTTC